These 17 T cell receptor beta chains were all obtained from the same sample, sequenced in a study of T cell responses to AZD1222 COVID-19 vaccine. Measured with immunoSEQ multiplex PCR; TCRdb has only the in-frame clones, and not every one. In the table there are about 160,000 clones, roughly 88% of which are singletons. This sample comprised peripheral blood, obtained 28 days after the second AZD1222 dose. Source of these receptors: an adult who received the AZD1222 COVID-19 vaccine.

CDR3 DNA sequence: TGTGCCAGTAGTATACCTGGTGGGGCGTCGGGCTTTCTGGCTTTCTTT. This sequence encodes CASSIPGGASGFLAFF. The chain has TRBV19 and TRBJ1-1; maybe TRBD1 (5 bases). The CDR3 is made up of 16 amino acids. Germline V CDR1 and CDR2: LNHDA, SQIVND (reference sequence). V was cut by 2 bases and J by 11 bases, with 24 bases left in between. Full variable domain (missing parts from reference TRBV19 and TRBJ1-1): DGGITQSPKYLFRKEGQNVTLSCEQNLNHDAMYWYRQDPGQGLRLIYYSQIVNDFQKGDIAEGYSVSREKKESFPLTVTSAQKNPTAFYLCASSIPGGASGFLAFFGQGTRLTVV.

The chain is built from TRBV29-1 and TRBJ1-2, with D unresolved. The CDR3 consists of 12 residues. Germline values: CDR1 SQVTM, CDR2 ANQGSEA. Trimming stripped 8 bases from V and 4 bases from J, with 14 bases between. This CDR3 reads CSLRHHSYGYTF. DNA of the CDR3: TGCAGCCTCCGGCATCACTCCTATGGCTACACCTTC.

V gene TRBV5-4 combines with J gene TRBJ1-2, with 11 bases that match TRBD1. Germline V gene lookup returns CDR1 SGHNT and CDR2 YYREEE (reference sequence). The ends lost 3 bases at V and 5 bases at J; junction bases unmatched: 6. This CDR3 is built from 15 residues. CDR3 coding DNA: TGTGCCAGCAGCTCATCCGGGACAGGGGGGTATGGCTACACCTTC. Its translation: CASSSSGTGGYGYTF.

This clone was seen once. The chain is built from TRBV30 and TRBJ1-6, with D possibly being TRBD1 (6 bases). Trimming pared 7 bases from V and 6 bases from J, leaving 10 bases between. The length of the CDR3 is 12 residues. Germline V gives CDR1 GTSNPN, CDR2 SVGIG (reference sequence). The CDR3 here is CALQQGNSPLHF. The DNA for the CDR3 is TGTGCCTTGCAACAGGGTAATTCACCCCTCCACTTT.

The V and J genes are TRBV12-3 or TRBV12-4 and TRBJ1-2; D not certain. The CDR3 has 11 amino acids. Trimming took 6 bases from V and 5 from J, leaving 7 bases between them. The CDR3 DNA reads TGTGCCAGCAGGGAAACATATGGCTACACCTTC. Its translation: CASRETYGYTF.

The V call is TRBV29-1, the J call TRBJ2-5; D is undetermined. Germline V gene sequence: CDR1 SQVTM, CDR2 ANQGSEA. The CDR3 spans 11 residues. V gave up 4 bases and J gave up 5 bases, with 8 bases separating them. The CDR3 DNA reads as TGCAGCGTTGGGGTCGGGGAGACCCAGTACTTC. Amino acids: CSVGVGETQYF. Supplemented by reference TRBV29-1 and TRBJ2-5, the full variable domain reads SAVISQKPSRDICQRGTSLTIQCQVDSQVTMMFWYRQQPGQSLTLIATANQGSEATYESGFVIDKFPISRPNLTFSTLTVSNMSPEDSSIYLCSVGVGETQYFGPGTRLLVL.

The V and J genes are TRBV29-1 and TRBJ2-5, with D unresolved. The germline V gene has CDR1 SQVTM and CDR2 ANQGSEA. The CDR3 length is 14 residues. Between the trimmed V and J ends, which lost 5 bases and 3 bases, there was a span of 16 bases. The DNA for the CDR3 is TGCAGCGTTCGGGCCAGGAGTCATGAAGAGACCCAGTACTTC. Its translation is CSVRARSHEETQYF.

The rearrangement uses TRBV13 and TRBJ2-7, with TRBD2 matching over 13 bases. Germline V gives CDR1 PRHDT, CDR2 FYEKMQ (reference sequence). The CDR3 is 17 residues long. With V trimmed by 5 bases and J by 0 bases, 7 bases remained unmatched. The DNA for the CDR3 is TGTGCCAGCAGCGATGGGACTAGCGGGGTATACTCCTACGAGCAGTACTTC. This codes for CASSDGTSGVYSYEQYF.

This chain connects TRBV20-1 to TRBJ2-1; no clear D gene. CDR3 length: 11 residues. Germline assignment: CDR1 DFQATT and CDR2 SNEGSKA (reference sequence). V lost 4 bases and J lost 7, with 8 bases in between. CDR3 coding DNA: TGCAGTGCTATAGGAGTAAATGAGCAGTTCTTC. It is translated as CSAIGVNEQFF.

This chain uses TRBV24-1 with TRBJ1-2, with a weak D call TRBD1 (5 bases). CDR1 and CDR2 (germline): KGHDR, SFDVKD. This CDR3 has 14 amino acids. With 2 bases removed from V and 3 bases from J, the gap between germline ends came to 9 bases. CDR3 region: CATSDSSTDYGYTF. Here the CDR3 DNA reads TGTGCCACCAGTGATTCGTCGACAGACTATGGCTACACCTTC.

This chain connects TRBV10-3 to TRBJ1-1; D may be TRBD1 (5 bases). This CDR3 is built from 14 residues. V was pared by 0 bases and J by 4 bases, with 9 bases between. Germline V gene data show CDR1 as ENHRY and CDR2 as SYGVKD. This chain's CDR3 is CAISESGGSTEAFF. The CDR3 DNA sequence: TGTGCCATCAGTGAGTCCGGGGGGAGCACTGAAGCTTTCTTT.

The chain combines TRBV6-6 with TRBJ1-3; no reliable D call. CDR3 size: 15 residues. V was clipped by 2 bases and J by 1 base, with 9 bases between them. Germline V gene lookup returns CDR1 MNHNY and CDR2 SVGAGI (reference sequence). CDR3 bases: TGTGCCAGCAGTTACCTCCCGGGATCTGGAAACACCATATATTTT. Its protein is CASSYLPGSGNTIYF.

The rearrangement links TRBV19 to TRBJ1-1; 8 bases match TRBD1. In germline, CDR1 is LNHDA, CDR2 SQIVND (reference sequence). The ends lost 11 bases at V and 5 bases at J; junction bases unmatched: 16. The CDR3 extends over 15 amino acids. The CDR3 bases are TGTGCCGCCTCCTCCGGGACAGGCGGGGGGACTGAAGCTTTCTTT. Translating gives CAASSGTGGGTEAFF.

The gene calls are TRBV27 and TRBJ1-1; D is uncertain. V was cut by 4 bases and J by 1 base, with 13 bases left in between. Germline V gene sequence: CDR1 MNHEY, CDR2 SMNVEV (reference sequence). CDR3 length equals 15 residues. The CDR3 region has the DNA TGTGCCAGCAGTTCCCACGGGCGAGGGAACACTGAAGCTTTCTTT. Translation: CASSSHGRGNTEAFF.

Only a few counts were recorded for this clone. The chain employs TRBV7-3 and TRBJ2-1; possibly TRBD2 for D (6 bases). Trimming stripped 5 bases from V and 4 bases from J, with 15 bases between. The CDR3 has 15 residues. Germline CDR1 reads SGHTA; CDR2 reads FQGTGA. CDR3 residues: CASSPGTPEYNEQFF. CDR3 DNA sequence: TGTGCCAGCAGCCCCGGGACTCCAGAATACAATGAGCAGTTCTTC.

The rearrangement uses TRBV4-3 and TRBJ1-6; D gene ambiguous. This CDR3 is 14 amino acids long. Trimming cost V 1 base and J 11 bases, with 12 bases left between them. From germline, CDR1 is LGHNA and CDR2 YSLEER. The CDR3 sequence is CASSQGRERTPLHF. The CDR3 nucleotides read TGCGCCAGCAGCCAAGGAAGGGAAAGGACACCCCTCCACTTT.

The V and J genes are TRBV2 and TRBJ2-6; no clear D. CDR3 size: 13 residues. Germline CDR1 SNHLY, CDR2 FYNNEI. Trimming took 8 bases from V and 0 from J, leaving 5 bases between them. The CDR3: CASGYSGANVLTF. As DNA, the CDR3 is TGTGCCAGCGGCTACTCTGGGGCCAACGTCCTGACTTTC.